This entry is about one T cell receptor beta chain. The CDR3 sequence is 16 residues long. The germline V gene has CDR1 SNHLY and CDR2 FYNNEI. Between the trimmed V and J ends, which lost 4 bases and 13 bases, there was a span of 28 bases. The sample belongs to a study of T cells in Graves' hyperthyroidism and ophthalmopathy. Amplification targeted TCR beta CDR3 regions from RNA transcripts. The TCR CDR3 was amplified in a first-round RT-PCR using the HTBI primer set. Each CDR3 protein is one row after TCRdb ran MiXCR on the multiplex PCR reads. Of 250,000 to 350,000 distinct CDR3 sequences in the sample, 17% were seen once. Subjects with ophthalmopathy showed a Clinical Activity Score no lower than 3, a NOSPECS grade no lower than 4, and a duration shorter than 3 months.

The origin of this receptor is a woman aged 60 to 75 with Graves' ophthalmopathy. The chain carries TRBV2 and TRBJ2-5; a possible D gene is TRBD2 (6 bases). The specimen sequenced was blood. CDR3 coding DNA: TGTGCCAGCAGTGGGGGAGGTGCCCGGGACGGACGATTTGGGTACTTC. It is translated as CASSGGGARDGRFGYF. Based on the CDR3 plus reference TRBV2 and TRBJ2-5, the full variable domain is EPEVTQTPSHQVTQMGQEVILRCVPISNHLYFYWYRQILGQKVEFLVSFYNNEISEKSEIFDDQFSVERPDGSNFTLKIRSTKLEDSAMYFCASSGGGARDGRFGYFGPGTRLLVL.